This record looks at one TCR beta chain sequence and its context. Measured with immunoSEQ multiplex PCR; TCRdb has only the in-frame clones, and not every one. This sample lists about 190,000 clones; its ten largest clones have 2.2%. These data originate in a study of control samples from healthy donors and cancer patients. The CDR3 runs to 16 residues. Unmatched junction bases numbered 13, after V lost 5 bases and J lost 5 bases. Germline CDR1 reads SGHTA; CDR2 reads FQGTGA. J is TRBJ2-5 and V is TRBV7-3; TRBD2 agrees at 8 bases. The receptor was isolated from a woman in her 30s in good health. Sequenced sample: blood. DNA of the CDR3: TGTGCCAGCAGCCCGTTTGCTTCGGGAGGGAGGGAGACCCAGTACTTC. Translated: CASSPFASGGRETQYF.